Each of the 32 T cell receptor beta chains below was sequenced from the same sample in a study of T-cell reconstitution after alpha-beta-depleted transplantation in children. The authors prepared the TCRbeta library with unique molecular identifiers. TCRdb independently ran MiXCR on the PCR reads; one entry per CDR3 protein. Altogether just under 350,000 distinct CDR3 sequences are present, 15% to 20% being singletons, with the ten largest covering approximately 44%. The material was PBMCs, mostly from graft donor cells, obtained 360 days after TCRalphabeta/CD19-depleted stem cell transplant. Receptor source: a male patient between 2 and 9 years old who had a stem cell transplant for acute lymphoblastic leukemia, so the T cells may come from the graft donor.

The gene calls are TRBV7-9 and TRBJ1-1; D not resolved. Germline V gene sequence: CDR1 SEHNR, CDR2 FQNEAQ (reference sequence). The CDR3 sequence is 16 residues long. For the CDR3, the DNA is TGTGGCGTATTCCCGGTTCAGCAATACGGGGACACTGAAGCTTTCTTT. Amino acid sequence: CGVFPVQQYGDTEAFF.

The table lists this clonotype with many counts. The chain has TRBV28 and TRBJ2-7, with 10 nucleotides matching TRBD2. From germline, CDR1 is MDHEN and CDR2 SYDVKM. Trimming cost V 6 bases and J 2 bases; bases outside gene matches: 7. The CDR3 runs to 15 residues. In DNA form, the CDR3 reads TGTGCCAGCAGCCTATCTAGCGGGAGCCCCTACGAGCAGTACTTC. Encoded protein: CASSLSSGSPYEQYF.

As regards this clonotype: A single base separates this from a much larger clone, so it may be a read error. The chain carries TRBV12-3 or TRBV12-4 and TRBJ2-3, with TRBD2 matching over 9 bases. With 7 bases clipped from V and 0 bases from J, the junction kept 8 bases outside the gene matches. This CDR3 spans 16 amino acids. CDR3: CASMQTSGGSTDTQYF. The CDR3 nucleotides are TGTGCCAGCATGCAGACTAGCGGAGGGAGCACAGATACGCAGTATTTT.

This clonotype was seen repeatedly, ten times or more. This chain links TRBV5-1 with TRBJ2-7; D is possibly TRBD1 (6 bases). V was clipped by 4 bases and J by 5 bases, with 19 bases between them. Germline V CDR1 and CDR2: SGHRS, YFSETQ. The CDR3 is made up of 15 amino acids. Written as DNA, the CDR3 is TGCGCCAGCAGCCTCCAACAGGGAAGGGGGAACGAGCAGTACTTC. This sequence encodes CASSLQQGRGNEQYF.

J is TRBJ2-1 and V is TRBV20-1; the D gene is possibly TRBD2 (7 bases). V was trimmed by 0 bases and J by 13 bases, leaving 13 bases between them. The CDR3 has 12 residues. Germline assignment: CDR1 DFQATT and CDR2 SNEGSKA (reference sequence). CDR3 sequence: CSARDGGAPQFF. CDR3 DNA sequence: TGCAGTGCTAGAGATGGGGGGGCACCTCAGTTCTTC.

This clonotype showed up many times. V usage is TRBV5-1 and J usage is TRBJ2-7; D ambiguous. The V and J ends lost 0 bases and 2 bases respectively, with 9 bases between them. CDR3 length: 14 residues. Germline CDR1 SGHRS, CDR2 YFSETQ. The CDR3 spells CASSLGVTPYEQYF. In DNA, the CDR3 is TGCGCCAGCAGCTTGGGGGTTACGCCCTACGAGCAGTACTTC.

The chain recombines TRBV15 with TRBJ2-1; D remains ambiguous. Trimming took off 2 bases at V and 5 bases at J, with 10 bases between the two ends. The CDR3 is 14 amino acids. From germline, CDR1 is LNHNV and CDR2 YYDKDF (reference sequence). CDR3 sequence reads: CATSRSSQNNEQFF. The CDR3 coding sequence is TGTGCCACCAGCAGATCGAGCCAGAACAATGAGCAGTTCTTC.

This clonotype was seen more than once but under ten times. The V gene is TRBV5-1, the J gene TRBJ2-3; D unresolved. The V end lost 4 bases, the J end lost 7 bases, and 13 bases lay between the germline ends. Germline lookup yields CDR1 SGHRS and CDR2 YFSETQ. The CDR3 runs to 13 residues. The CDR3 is CASSRPDGYTQYF. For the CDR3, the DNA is TGCGCCAGCAGCCGGCCAGACGGGTATACGCAGTATTTT.

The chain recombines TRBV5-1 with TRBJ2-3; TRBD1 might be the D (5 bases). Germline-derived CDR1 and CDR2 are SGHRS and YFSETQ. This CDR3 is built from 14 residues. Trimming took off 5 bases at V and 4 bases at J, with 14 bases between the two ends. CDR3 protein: CASSYAMGPDTQYF. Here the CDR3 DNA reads TGCGCCAGCAGTTACGCCATGGGGCCAGATACGCAGTATTTT.

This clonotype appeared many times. CDR3 sequence: CATSRDRGITEAFF. CDR3 bases: TGTGCCACCAGCAGAGATAGGGGTATCACTGAAGCTTTCTTT. The chain carries TRBV15 and TRBJ1-1; possible D gene TRBD1, 5 bases. The CDR3 has 14 amino acids. Trimming took off 0 bases at V and 4 bases at J, with 9 bases between the two ends. CDR1 LNHNV and CDR2 YYDKDF come from the germline V gene (reference sequence).

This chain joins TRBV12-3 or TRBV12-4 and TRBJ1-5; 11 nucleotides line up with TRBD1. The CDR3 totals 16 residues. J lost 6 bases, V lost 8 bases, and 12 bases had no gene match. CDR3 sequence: CASRATDRGLGQPQHF. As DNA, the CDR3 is TGTGCCAGCCGAGCTACGGACAGGGGGCTAGGTCAGCCCCAGCATTTT.

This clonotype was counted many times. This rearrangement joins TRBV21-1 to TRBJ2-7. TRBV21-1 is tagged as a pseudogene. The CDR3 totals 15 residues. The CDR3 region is CASSNSTGATYEQYF. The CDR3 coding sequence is TGTGCCAGCAGCAATTCGACAGGGGCTACCTACGAGCAGTACTTC.

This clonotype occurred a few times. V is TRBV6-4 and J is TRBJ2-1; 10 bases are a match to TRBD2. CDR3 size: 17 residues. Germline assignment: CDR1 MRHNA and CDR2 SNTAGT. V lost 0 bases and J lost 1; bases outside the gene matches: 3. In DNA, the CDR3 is TGTGCCAGCAGTGACTCGCCTAGCGGGAGATCCTACAATGAGCAGTTCTTC. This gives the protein CASSDSPSGRSYNEQFF.

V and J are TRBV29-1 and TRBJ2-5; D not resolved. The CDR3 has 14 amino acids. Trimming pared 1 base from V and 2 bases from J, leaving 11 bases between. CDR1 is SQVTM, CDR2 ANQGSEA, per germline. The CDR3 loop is CSVEVETAQETQYF. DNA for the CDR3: TGCAGCGTTGAAGTAGAGACCGCGCAAGAGACCCAGTACTTC. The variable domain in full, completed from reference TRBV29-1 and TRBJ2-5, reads SAVISQKPSRDICQRGTSLTIQCQVDSQVTMMFWYRQQPGQSLTLIATANQGSEATYESGFVIDKFPISRPNLTFSTLTVSNMSPEDSSIYLCSVEVETAQETQYFGPGTRLLVL.

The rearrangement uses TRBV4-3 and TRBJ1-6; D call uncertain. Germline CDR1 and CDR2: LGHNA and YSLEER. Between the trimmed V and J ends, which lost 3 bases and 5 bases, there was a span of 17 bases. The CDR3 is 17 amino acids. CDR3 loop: CASSQVAGSGHNSPLHF. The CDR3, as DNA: TGCGCCAGCAGCCAGGTGGCAGGATCGGGCCATAATTCACCCCTCCACTTT.

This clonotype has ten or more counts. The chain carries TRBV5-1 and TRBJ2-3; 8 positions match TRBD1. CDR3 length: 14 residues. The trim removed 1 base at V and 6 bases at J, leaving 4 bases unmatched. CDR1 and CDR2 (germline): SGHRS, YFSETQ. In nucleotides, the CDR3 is TGCGCCAGCAGCTTGCAGGGGGCGGGCGATACGCAGTATTTT. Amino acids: CASSLQGAGDTQYF.

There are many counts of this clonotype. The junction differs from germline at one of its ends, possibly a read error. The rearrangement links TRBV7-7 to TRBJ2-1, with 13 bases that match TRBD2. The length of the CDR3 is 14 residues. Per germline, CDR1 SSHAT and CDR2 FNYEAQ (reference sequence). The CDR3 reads CASSQGLAGAEQFF. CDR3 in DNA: TGTGCTAGCAGCCAAGGACTAGCGGGAGCGGAGCAGTTCTTC.

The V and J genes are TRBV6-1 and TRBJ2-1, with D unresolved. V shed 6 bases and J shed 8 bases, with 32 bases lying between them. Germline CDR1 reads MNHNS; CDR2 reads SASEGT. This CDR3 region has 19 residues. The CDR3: CASSHPPSSTNTKIDEQFF. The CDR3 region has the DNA TGTGCCAGCAGCCACCCACCGAGTTCTACAAATACAAAGATCGATGAGCAGTTCTTC.

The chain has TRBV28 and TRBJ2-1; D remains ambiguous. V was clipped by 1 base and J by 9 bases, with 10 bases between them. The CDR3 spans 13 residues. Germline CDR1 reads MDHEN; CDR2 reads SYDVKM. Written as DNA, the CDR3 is TGTGCCAGCAGTTTATATGACACGGGTGAGCAGTTCTTC. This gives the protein CASSLYDTGEQFF.

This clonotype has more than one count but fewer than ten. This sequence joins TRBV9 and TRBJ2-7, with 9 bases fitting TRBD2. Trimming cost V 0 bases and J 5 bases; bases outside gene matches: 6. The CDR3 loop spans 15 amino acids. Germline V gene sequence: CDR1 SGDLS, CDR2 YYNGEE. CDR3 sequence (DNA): TGTGCCAGCAGCGTAGACGGGACTAGCTACCACGAGCAGTACTTC. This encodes CASSVDGTSYHEQYF.

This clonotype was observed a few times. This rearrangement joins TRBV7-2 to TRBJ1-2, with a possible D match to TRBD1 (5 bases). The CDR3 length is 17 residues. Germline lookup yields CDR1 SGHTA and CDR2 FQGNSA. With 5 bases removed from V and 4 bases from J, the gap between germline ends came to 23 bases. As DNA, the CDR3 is TGTGCCAGCAGCGAGGGGCTCGCCAGTCTTATTAGCTATGGCTACACCTTC. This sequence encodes CASSEGLASLISYGYTF.

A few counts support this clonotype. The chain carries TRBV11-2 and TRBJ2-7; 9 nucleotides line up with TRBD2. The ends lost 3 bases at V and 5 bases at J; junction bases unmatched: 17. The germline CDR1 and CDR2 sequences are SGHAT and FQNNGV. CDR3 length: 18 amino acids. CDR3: CASSFLLVAGGPMNEQYF. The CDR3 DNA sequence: TGTGCCAGCAGCTTCCTCCTAGTTGCGGGAGGGCCTATGAACGAGCAGTACTTC.

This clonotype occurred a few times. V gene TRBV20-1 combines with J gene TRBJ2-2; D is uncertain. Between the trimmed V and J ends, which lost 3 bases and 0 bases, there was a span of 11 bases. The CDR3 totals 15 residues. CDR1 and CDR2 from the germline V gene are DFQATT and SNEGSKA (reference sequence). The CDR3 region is CSASSLPANTGELFF. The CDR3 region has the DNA TGCAGTGCTAGTTCCTTACCCGCGAACACCGGGGAGCTGTTTTTT.

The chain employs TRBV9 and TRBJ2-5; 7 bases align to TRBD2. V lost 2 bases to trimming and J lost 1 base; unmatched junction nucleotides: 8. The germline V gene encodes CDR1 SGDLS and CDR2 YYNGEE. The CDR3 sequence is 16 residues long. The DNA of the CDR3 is TGTGCCAGCAGCGTCAGTGGGGGGGTGGTCCAAGAGACCCAGTACTTC. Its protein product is CASSVSGGVVQETQYF.

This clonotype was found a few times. In DNA form, the CDR3 reads TGTGCCAGCGGGACAAGACCTAAAAAACTGTTTTTT. Its protein product is CASGTRPKKLFF. The V gene is TRBV6-1, the J gene TRBJ1-4, with D possibly matching TRBD1 (6 bases). The germline V gene has CDR1 MNHNS and CDR2 SASEGT. V was shortened by 8 bases and J by 9 bases, with 13 bases between the two germline ends. The CDR3 has 12 amino acids.

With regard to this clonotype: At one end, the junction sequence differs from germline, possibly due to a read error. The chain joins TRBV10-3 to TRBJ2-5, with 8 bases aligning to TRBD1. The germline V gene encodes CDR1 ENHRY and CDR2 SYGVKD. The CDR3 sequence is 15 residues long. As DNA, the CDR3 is TGTGCCATCAGGGAGTCAGGGGGCGAGGTGGAGACCCAGTACTTC. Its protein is CAIRESGGEVETQYF.

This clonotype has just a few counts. CDR3 sequence reads: CASSEGLGGLKQFF. The CDR3 nucleotides are TGTGCCAGCAGCGAGGGACTTGGCGGGTTGAAGCAGTTCTTC. The gene calls are TRBV7-9 and TRBJ2-1, with D possibly TRBD2 on 6 matching bases. The CDR3 extends over 14 amino acids. Trimming shortened V by 5 bases and J by 11 bases, and 19 bases separated the two germline ends. Germline V gene sequence: CDR1 SEHNR, CDR2 FQNEAQ (reference sequence).

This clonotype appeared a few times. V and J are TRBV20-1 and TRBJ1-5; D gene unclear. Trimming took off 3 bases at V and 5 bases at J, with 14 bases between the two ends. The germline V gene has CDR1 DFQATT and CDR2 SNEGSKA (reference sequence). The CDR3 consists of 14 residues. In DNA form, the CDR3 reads TGCAGTGCTAGGGACTTGACTCCGGATCAGCCCCAGCATTTT. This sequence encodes CSARDLTPDQPQHF.

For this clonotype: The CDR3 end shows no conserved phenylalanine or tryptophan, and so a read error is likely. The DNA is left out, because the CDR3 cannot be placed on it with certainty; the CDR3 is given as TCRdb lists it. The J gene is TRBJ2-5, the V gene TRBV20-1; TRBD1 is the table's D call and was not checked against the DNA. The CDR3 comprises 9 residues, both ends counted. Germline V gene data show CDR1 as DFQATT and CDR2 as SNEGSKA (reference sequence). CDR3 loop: CSANRDSPC.

In nucleotides, the CDR3 is TGCGCCAGCAGCCAGCCGGGACAGGGATCCCCCTTCGGGGGCTACACCTTC. Protein product: CASSQPGQGSPFGGYTF. This chain connects TRBV4-1 to TRBJ1-2; 9 bases are shared with TRBD1. Losses at the gene ends were 3 bases for V and 8 bases for J; bases not matched to a gene: 16. The CDR3 extends over 17 amino acids. Germline CDR1 MGHRA, CDR2 YSYEKL.

CDR3 bases: TGTGCCATCCTGGGCCAACTTTCTGGGGCCAACGTCCTGACTTTC. This codes for CAILGQLSGANVLTF. This chain connects TRBV10-3 to TRBJ2-6; D is unclear. This CDR3 contains 15 residues. V lost 8 bases and J 1 base, leaving 12 bases between the germline ends. Germline V lookup: CDR1 ENHRY, CDR2 SYGVKD.

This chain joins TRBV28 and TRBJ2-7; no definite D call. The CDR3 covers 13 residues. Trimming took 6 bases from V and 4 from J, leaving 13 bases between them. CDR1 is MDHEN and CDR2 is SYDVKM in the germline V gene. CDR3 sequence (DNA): TGTGCCAGCAGACCTTACCATGGTTACGAGCAGTACTTC. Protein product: CASRPYHGYEQYF.